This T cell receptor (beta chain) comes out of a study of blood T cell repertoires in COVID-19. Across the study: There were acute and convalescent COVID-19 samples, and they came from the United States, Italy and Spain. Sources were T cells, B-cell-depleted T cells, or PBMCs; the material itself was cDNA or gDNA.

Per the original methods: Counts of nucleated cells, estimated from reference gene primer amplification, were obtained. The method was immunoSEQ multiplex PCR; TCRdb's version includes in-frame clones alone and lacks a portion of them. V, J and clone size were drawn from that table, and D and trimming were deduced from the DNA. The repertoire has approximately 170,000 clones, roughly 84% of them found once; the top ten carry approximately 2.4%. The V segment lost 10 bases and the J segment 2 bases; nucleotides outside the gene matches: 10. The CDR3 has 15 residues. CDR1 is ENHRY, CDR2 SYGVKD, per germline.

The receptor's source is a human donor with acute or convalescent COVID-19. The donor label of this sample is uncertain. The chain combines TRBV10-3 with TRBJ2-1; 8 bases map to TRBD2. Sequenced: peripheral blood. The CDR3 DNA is TGTGCCACCAGCCCCAGCGGGAGAACCTACAATGAGCAGTTCTTC. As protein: CATSPSGRTYNEQFF.